This TCR beta chain was profiled in a study of control samples from healthy donors and cancer patients. This clone occurred once. Profiling relied on immunoSEQ multiplex PCR, and the TCRdb table lists in-frame clones only, not all of them. The data contain 150,000 to 200,000 clones, around 90% of them seen just once; the ten biggest clones take up around 5.1%. The length of the CDR3 is 20 residues. With V trimmed by 1 base and J by 5 bases, 19 bases remained unmatched. Germline V CDR1 and CDR2: KGHSH, LQKENI. The sequencing sample was made of blood. The chain couples TRBV18 to TRBJ2-5, with 10 positions matching TRBD2. This clonotype originated in a woman aged 25 to 45 in good health. The CDR3 loop reads CASSPRITVAPSGRAETQYF. In DNA form, the CDR3 reads TGTGCCAGCTCACCACGTATCACAGTGGCTCCTAGCGGGAGAGCGGAGACCCAGTACTTC.